A single sample is the source of the 21 T cell receptor beta chains below, sequenced in a study of TIL therapy for anti-PD-1-resistant metastatic lung cancer. The time point here: pre-treatment sample, taken before nivolumab and TIL therapy. This was the immunoSEQ v3 assay. The assay was immunoSEQ multiplex PCR, and TCRdb's table has in-frame clones only and misses some. Of approximately 47,000 clones listed, 86% are singletons. The source material was blood, sampled at baseline. Receptors were obtained from a person between 25 and 80 years old with non-small cell lung cancer.

Here the CDR3 DNA reads TGTGCCATCCGACAGGATATCCTTCTTGAGCAGTACTTC. Translating gives CAIRQDILLEQYF. This chain links TRBV10-3 with TRBJ2-7; weak D call: TRBD1 (6 bases). V lost 8 bases, J lost 7 bases, and 18 bases lay in between. CDR1 and CDR2 from the germline V gene are ENHRY and SYGVKD. This CDR3 is built from 13 residues.

This clone was found a few times. The rearrangement uses TRBV2 and TRBJ2-7; D gene uncertain. Germline assignment: CDR1 SNHLY and CDR2 FYNNEI. V was clipped by 3 bases and J by 0 bases, with 6 bases between them. The CDR3 consists of 13 residues. The CDR3 loop reads CASSDHRSYEQYF. The CDR3 nucleotides read TGTGCCAGCAGTGACCACCGCTCCTACGAGCAGTACTTC.

The chain combines TRBV18 with TRBJ2-1; 10 bases map to TRBD2. The CDR3 loop spans 15 amino acids. The germline CDR1 and CDR2 sequences are KGHSH and LQKENI. V gave up 6 bases and J gave up 9 bases; unmatched junction bases: 11. CDR3 coding DNA: TGTGCCAGCTCCCCAGCGGGGGGGCCGCGGCCTGAGCAGTTCTTC. Amino acids: CASSPAGGPRPEQFF.

V is TRBV2 and J is TRBJ2-5; tentative D call: TRBD2 (6 bases). Germline V CDR1 and CDR2: SNHLY, FYNNEI. The CDR3 contains 15 residues. The V end lost 7 bases, the J end lost 5 bases, and 20 bases lay between the germline ends. The CDR3 DNA reads TGTGCCAGCACCATCCGGGGAGGTTGGTCGGAGACCCAGTACTTC. Protein sequence: CASTIRGGWSETQYF.

The chain joins TRBV11-2 to TRBJ2-3; maybe TRBD1 (5 bases). This CDR3 has 16 amino acids. The ends were cut back, 3 bases at V and 7 bases at J, with 20 bases in the middle. The germline V gene encodes CDR1 SGHAT and CDR2 FQNNGV. The CDR3 region is CASSFSTPPTAYTQYF. The CDR3 coding sequence is TGTGCCAGCAGCTTTTCCACCCCGCCGACAGCATATACGCAGTATTTT.

The rearrangement links TRBV18 to TRBJ2-7; 8 bases match TRBD2. Looked up from germline, CDR1 is KGHSH and CDR2 is LQKENI. This CDR3 comprises 17 residues. Trimming took 3 bases from V and 4 from J; bases not matched to a gene: 14. The CDR3 reads CASSPGVFSGTGYEQYF. CDR3 sequence (DNA): TGTGCCAGCTCACCCGGAGTGTTTAGCGGGACCGGTTACGAGCAGTACTTC.

V and J are TRBV19 and TRBJ2-2; perhaps TRBD1 as D (5 bases). The CDR3 has 15 residues. Looked up from germline, CDR1 is LNHDA and CDR2 is SQIVND (reference sequence). Trimming stripped 4 bases from V and 2 bases from J, with 11 bases between. The CDR3 DNA reads TGTGCCAGTAGTAGGGGCAAGTCAAACACCGGGGAGCTGTTTTTT. Encoded protein: CASSRGKSNTGELFF.

The chain is built from TRBV7-9 and TRBJ2-3, with no clear D. The CDR3 loop spans 13 amino acids. Trimming shortened V by 5 bases and J by 6 bases, and 12 bases separated the two germline ends. CDR1 SEHNR and CDR2 FQNEAQ come from the germline V gene (reference sequence). The CDR3 here is CASSPRLKDTQYF. The CDR3 nucleotides read TGTGCCAGCAGCCCAAGACTTAAGGATACGCAGTATTTT.

V is TRBV5-6 and J is TRBJ2-7; D could derive from TRBD1 or TRBD2 (5 bases each). The CDR3 runs 17 residues. Germline V gene lookup returns CDR1 SGHDT and CDR2 YYEEEE. V lost 2 bases, J lost 2 bases, and 20 bases lay in between. CDR3 DNA sequence: TGTGCCAGCAGCTTTTTAGAGGGGAGCAGAAAGGCCTACGAGCAGTACTTC. Its protein product is CASSFLEGSRKAYEQYF.

The chain recombines TRBV30 with TRBJ2-3; 7 bases are a match to TRBD1. In germline, CDR1 is GTSNPN, CDR2 SVGIG (reference sequence). V dropped 3 bases and J dropped 2; count of bases not matched to a gene: 5. The CDR3 length is 14 residues. CDR3 DNA: TGTGCCTGGAGCCGGGACAGCACCACAGATACGCAGTATTTT. Its translation is CAWSRDSTTDTQYF.

This clone was picked up one time. The rearrangement uses TRBV7-9 and TRBJ2-3, with 16 nucleotides matching TRBD2. There are 15 residues in the CDR3. Trimming cost V 5 bases and J 6 bases; bases outside gene matches: 2. CDR1 and CDR2 from the germline V gene are SEHNR and FQNEAQ (reference sequence). Written as DNA, the CDR3 is TGTGCCAGCAGCCAGGGACTAGCGGGGGGGGATACGCAGTATTTT. Its translation: CASSQGLAGGDTQYF.

The J gene is TRBJ2-3, the V gene TRBV15; D may match TRBD1 or TRBD2 (5 bases each). CDR1 is LNHNV and CDR2 is YYDKDF in the germline V gene (reference sequence). The CDR3 has 15 residues. V dropped 5 bases and J dropped 5 bases, with 17 bases sitting between them. The CDR3 region has the DNA TGTGCCACCAGCCGTGACACAGGAGAGGGAGATACGCAGTATTTT. This encodes CATSRDTGEGDTQYF.

V usage is TRBV29-1 and J usage is TRBJ2-3; D is ambiguous. The CDR3 is 11 amino acids. Trimming pared 6 bases from V and 10 bases from J, leaving 14 bases between. CDR1 and CDR2 (germline): SQVTM, ANQGSEA. The DNA of the CDR3 is TGCAGCGTCGGCGGTGCCGGATCGCAGTATTTT. As protein: CSVGGAGSQYF.

V gene TRBV30 combines with J gene TRBJ2-1; TRBD2 aligns across 15 bases. This CDR3 has 18 residues. With V trimmed by 2 bases and J by 9 bases, 14 bases remained unmatched. In germline, CDR1 is GTSNPN, CDR2 SVGIG (reference sequence). CDR3 sequence (DNA): TGTGCCTGGAGTCCCCTAGGAAGGACTAGCGGGGGGGCCATTGAGCAGTTCTTC. This gives the protein CAWSPLGRTSGGAIEQFF. The full variable domain, completed using reference TRBV30 and TRBJ2-1, is SQTIHQWPATLVQPVGSPLSLECTVEGTSNPNLYWYRQAAGRGLQLLFYSVGIGQISSEVPQNLSASRPQDRQFILSSKKLLLSDSGFYLCAWSPLGRTSGGAIEQFFGPGTRLTVL.

For the CDR3, the DNA is TGTGCCATCAGTGAGTCGTGGGCTTCACCCCTCCACTTT. It encodes CAISESWASPLHF. The rearrangement uses TRBV10-3 and TRBJ1-6; D not certain. The CDR3 is 13 residues long. Germline loops: CDR1 ENHRY, CDR2 SYGVKD. Deletions cut 0 bases from V and 9 bases from J, with 6 bases between.

A remark on this clone: Other DNA sequences in this sample translate to the same CDR3. The chain uses TRBV30 and TRBJ2-7; tentative D call: TRBD2 (6 bases). Trimming took 1 base from V and 4 from J, leaving 11 bases between them. The germline gives CDR1 GTSNPN, CDR2 SVGIG (reference sequence). The CDR3 sequence is 13 residues long. CDR3 nucleotides: TGTGCCTGGAGTGCTGGGGGGAGTTACGAGCAGTACTTC. Protein product: CAWSAGGSYEQYF.

V gene TRBV29-1 combines with J gene TRBJ2-5; a possible D gene is TRBD2 (7 bases). This CDR3 has 15 residues. Germline V gene sequence: CDR1 SQVTM, CDR2 ANQGSEA. V lost 1 base and J lost 4, with 16 bases in between. The CDR3 protein is CSVEGGLAETETQYF. The DNA of the CDR3 is TGCAGCGTTGAAGGGGGGCTAGCGGAGACAGAGACCCAGTACTTC.

CDR3: CASSDRSAAQETQYF. CDR3 nucleotide sequence: TGTGCCAGCAGTGACAGGTCGGCAGCCCAAGAGACCCAGTACTTC. The rearrangement links TRBV25-1 to TRBJ2-5; unclear D gene. Germline V lookup: CDR1 MGHDK, CDR2 SYGVNS. V was shortened by 3 bases and J by 1 base, with 12 bases between the two germline ends. The CDR3 contains 15 residues. Full variable domain (rest looked up from reference TRBV25-1 and TRBJ2-5): EADIYQTPRYLVIGTGKKITLECSQTMGHDKMYWYQQDPGMELHLIHYSYGVNSTEKGDLSSESTVSRIRTEHFPLTLESARPSHTSQYLCASSDRSAAQETQYFGPGTRLLVL.

The chain links TRBV10-3 to TRBJ2-2, with TRBD2 matching over 13 bases. Trimming at V came to 6 bases and at J to 5 bases, leaving 6 bases not matched to a gene. Germline loops: CDR1 ENHRY, CDR2 SYGVKD. The CDR3 runs 16 residues. CDR3 in amino acids: CAIRDGTSGETGELFF. The CDR3 DNA reads as TGTGCCATCAGGGACGGGACTAGCGGGGAGACCGGGGAGCTGTTTTTT.

This clone showed up just a few times. This chain connects TRBV6-5 to TRBJ2-2, with D unclear. From germline, CDR1 is MNHEY and CDR2 SVGAGI. The CDR3 is 13 amino acids. Trimming shortened V by 2 bases and J by 1 base, and 2 bases separated the two germline ends. The CDR3 DNA reads TGTGCCAGCAGTTACATGAACACCGGGGAGCTGTTTTTT. Translating gives CASSYMNTGELFF.

This chain connects TRBV5-1 to TRBJ1-3, with D tentatively TRBD1 (5 bases). V lost 0 bases and J 0 bases, leaving 13 bases between the germline ends. The length of the CDR3 is 17 residues. CDR1 SGHRS and CDR2 YFSETQ come from the germline V gene. The CDR3 protein is CASSLAPQGSSGNTIYF. In DNA, the CDR3 is TGCGCCAGCAGCTTGGCCCCGCAGGGCTCCTCTGGAAACACCATATATTTT.